One and the same sample provided the 25 T cell receptor beta chains below, sequenced in a study of CD8 T cells in Susac syndrome. Reverse transcription of roughly 0.5 to 1 ug RNA was carried out with random hexamers. TCRdb passed the immunoSEQ multiplex PCR reads through MiXCR, listing each CDR3 protein once. This table holds about 300,000 distinct CDR3 sequences, 65% to 90% found once. Input material: CD8+ T cells from PBMCs. These receptor sequences come from a human donor with multiple sclerosis.

The J gene is TRBJ2-1, the V gene TRBV12-3 or TRBV12-4, with D maybe TRBD2 (6 bases). The V gene lost 7 bases and the J gene lost 2 bases, with 9 bases spanning the gap. The CDR3 is 13 amino acids. CDR3 region: CASTPGAYNEQFF. CDR3 bases: TGTGCCAGCACCCCGGGAGCCTACAATGAGCAGTTCTTC.

This chain uses TRBV12-3 or TRBV12-4 with TRBJ2-5, with D tentatively TRBD2 (6 bases). This CDR3 has 14 residues. V shed 7 bases and J shed 5 bases, with 17 bases lying between them. CDR3 sequence reads: CASTSGIGRETQYF. As DNA, the CDR3 is TGTGCCAGCACCTCGGGAATAGGGAGGGAGACCCAGTACTTC.

V gene TRBV12-3 or TRBV12-4 combines with J gene TRBJ1-2; D unclear. Trimming cost V 6 bases and J 1 base, with 12 bases left between them. The CDR3 is 14 amino acids. DNA for the CDR3: TGTGCCAGCAGAGACCTCGGGGATAACTATGGCTACACCTTC. Translating gives CASRDLGDNYGYTF.

This chain uses TRBV7-2 with TRBJ1-5, with D possibly TRBD1 on 5 matching bases. The germline V gene encodes CDR1 SGHTA and CDR2 FQGNSA. V was pared by 2 bases and J by 2 bases, with 13 bases between. The CDR3 spans 16 residues. The CDR3 here is CASSLRGIVRNQPQHF. The CDR3 DNA is TGTGCCAGCAGCTTAAGGGGTATAGTTCGCAATCAGCCCCAGCATTTT.

This chain uses TRBV20-1 with TRBJ2-7; 7 bases are a match to TRBD1. Germline-derived CDR1 and CDR2 are DFQATT and SNEGSKA (reference sequence). The CDR3 is made up of 14 amino acids. V lost 1 base to trimming and J lost 4 bases; unmatched junction nucleotides: 7. The DNA of the CDR3 is TGCAGTGCTAGAGCCAGGGGGAGCGGTTACGAGCAGTACTTC. Its translation: CSARARGSGYEQYF.

The chain carries TRBV20-1 and TRBJ1-2; perhaps TRBD1 as D (6 bases). This CDR3 comprises 14 residues. Germline CDR1 is DFQATT and CDR2 is SNEGSKA (reference sequence). V lost 1 base, J lost 2 bases, and 11 bases lay in between. The CDR3 reads CSARGYRENYGYTF. In nucleotides, the CDR3 is TGCAGTGCTAGAGGGTACAGGGAGAACTATGGCTACACCTTC.

This chain connects TRBV7-6 to TRBJ1-1; tentative D call: TRBD1 (6 bases). The CDR3 is 15 amino acids. The V gene's germline CDR1 is SGHVS and CDR2 FNYEAQ. V was shortened by 3 bases and J by 0 bases, with 11 bases between the two germline ends. CDR3 sequence (DNA): TGTGCCAGCAGCTTCGGCCAGGGGATGAACACTGAAGCTTTCTTT. Amino acid sequence: CASSFGQGMNTEAFF.

The V and J genes are TRBV28 and TRBJ1-3, with a weak D call TRBD1 (5 bases). This CDR3 spans 18 amino acids. CDR1 is MDHEN and CDR2 is SYDVKM in the germline V gene. The germline V and J ends were trimmed by 4 bases and 0 bases, with 19 bases remaining between them. The CDR3 protein is CASSSYSGAKSSGNTIYF. DNA of the CDR3: TGTGCCAGCAGTTCCTATTCCGGGGCTAAGAGCTCTGGAAACACCATATATTTT.

The gene calls are TRBV19 and TRBJ2-3, with D tentatively TRBD2 (5 bases). Per the germline V gene, CDR1 is LNHDA and CDR2 is SQIVND (reference sequence). The CDR3 length is 15 residues. V lost 6 bases and J 5 bases, leaving 18 bases between the germline ends. The CDR3 DNA reads as TGTGCCAGTAGCGACCGAACCGCGGGTGGAGATACGCAGTATTTT. Amino acid sequence: CASSDRTAGGDTQYF.

The chain joins TRBV20-1 to TRBJ2-7; D may be TRBD1 (6 bases). The ends were cut back, 2 bases at V and 2 bases at J, with 13 bases in the middle. There are 14 residues in the CDR3. Germline V gene data show CDR1 as DFQATT and CDR2 as SNEGSKA (reference sequence). This chain's CDR3 is CSARHPGHPYEQYF. The CDR3, as DNA: TGCAGTGCTAGACACCCGGGACACCCCTACGAGCAGTACTTC.

This chain joins TRBV18 and TRBJ2-1; D uncertain. Germline loops: CDR1 KGHSH, CDR2 LQKENI. The CDR3 totals 17 residues. V was shortened by 0 bases and J by 3 bases, with 15 bases between the two germline ends. In DNA, the CDR3 is TGTGCCAGCTCACCACCTACCCCCCTGAAGGTCTACAATGAGCAGTTCTTC. This sequence encodes CASSPPTPLKVYNEQFF.

The V call is TRBV28, the J call TRBJ2-1, with 12 bases lining up with TRBD1. CDR1 and CDR2 (germline): MDHEN, SYDVKM. With 6 bases clipped from V and 7 bases from J, the junction kept 7 bases outside the gene matches. The CDR3 consists of 15 residues. This CDR3 reads CASSLGTGGWNEQFF. For the CDR3, the DNA is TGTGCCAGCAGCCTGGGGACAGGGGGCTGGAATGAGCAGTTCTTC.

This chain connects TRBV5-4 to TRBJ2-3; the D is unclear. The CDR3 extends over 15 amino acids. With 4 bases removed from V and 0 bases from J, the gap between germline ends came to 12 bases. The V gene's germline CDR1 is SGHNT and CDR2 YYREEE (reference sequence). CDR3 in amino acids: CASSEEDSSTDTQYF. DNA of the CDR3: TGTGCCAGCAGCGAAGAAGATTCTAGCACAGATACGCAGTATTTT.

The chain has TRBV15 and TRBJ2-5, with 7 bases lining up with TRBD2. The CDR3 runs 18 residues. Looked up from germline, CDR1 is LNHNV and CDR2 is YYDKDF (reference sequence). Germline trimming cut 8 bases from V and 0 bases from J; bases unmatched to any gene: 18. The CDR3 DNA reads as TGTGCCACCCGTTTGGGGCCAGCGGGATCCGAAGACCAAGAGACCCAGTACTTC. As protein: CATRLGPAGSEDQETQYF.

This chain uses TRBV28 with TRBJ2-1; D remains unclear. Germline V CDR1 and CDR2: MDHEN, SYDVKM. V was clipped by 3 bases and J by 0 bases, with 21 bases between them. This CDR3 has 19 residues. The DNA of the CDR3 is TGTGCCAGCAGTTTTGCGCTAAATACGACCTTCAGCTCCTACAATGAGCAGTTCTTC. Its protein product is CASSFALNTTFSSYNEQFF.

This chain connects TRBV7-9 to TRBJ2-3, with D possibly being TRBD2 (6 bases). With 3 bases removed from V and 2 bases from J, the gap between germline ends came to 15 bases. The CDR3 sequence is 16 residues long. The germline V gene encodes CDR1 SEHNR and CDR2 FQNEAQ (reference sequence). The CDR3 reads CASSFEGGWNTDTQYF. In DNA, the CDR3 is TGTGCCAGCAGCTTCGAGGGAGGTTGGAACACAGATACGCAGTATTTT.

This clonotype has only a few counts. This chain connects TRBV14 to TRBJ2-1; TRBD2 matches 12 bases. In germline, CDR1 is SGHDN, CDR2 FVKESK. The CDR3 length is 18 residues. The V and J ends lost 4 bases and 6 bases, in that order; junction bases with no gene match: 13. The chain's CDR3 is CASSPFLAGGPGGNEQFF. The CDR3 DNA sequence: TGTGCCAGCAGCCCCTTTCTAGCGGGAGGGCCGGGTGGCAATGAGCAGTTCTTC.

V and J are TRBV4-1 and TRBJ2-1; D might be TRBD1 (6 bases). This CDR3 region has 15 residues. Trimming removed 4 bases at V and 7 bases at J, with 17 bases between. Looked up from germline, CDR1 is MGHRA and CDR2 is YSYEKL. The CDR3 DNA reads TGCGCCAGCAGCCTATCGAGCCAGGGGAGTAATGAGCAGTTCTTC. This codes for CASSLSSQGSNEQFF.

This chain joins TRBV12-3 or TRBV12-4 and TRBJ1-2, with D maybe TRBD1 (6 bases). Trimming took 2 bases from V and 13 from J, leaving 17 bases between them. The CDR3 consists of 13 residues. This chain's CDR3 is CASSLRVGGDCTF. The CDR3 region has the DNA TGTGCCAGCAGTTTAAGGGTGGGGGGCGACTGCACCTTC.

The rearrangement uses TRBV6-5 and TRBJ1-1; D remains ambiguous. V gave up 3 bases and J gave up 4 bases, with 12 bases separating them. Looked up from germline, CDR1 is MNHEY and CDR2 is SVGAGI. The CDR3 loop spans 14 amino acids. CDR3 DNA sequence: TGTGCCAGCAGTTATCGGACGGGGAGCACTGAAGCTTTCTTT. It codes for CASSYRTGSTEAFF.

The chain employs TRBV19 and TRBJ2-1, with D hard to call. V lost 0 bases, J lost 10 bases, and 13 bases lay in between. Germline lookup yields CDR1 LNHDA and CDR2 SQIVND (reference sequence). This CDR3 contains 14 residues. This CDR3 is CASSIDLETQEQFF. CDR3 in DNA: TGTGCCAGTAGTATAGATCTAGAGACGCAAGAGCAGTTCTTC. Supplemented by reference TRBV19 and TRBJ2-1, the full variable domain reads DGGITQSPKYLFRKEGQNVTLSCEQNLNHDAMYWYRQDPGQGLRLIYYSQIVNDFQKGDIAEGYSVSREKKESFPLTVTSAQKNPTAFYLCASSIDLETQEQFFGPGTRLTVL.

This chain links TRBV4-3 with TRBJ2-7; TRBD2 matches 9 bases. Looked up from germline, CDR1 is LGHNA and CDR2 is YSLEER. V trimming: 0 bases; J trimming: 3 bases; junction bases outside the gene matches: 6. CDR3 size: 16 residues. The DNA of the CDR3 is TGCGCCAGCAGCCAAGATCGGACTAGCGCCTTCTACGAGCAGTACTTC. Translating gives CASSQDRTSAFYEQYF.

The genes are TRBV27 and TRBJ2-3, with a tentative D call TRBD1 (5 bases). The CDR3 spans 17 residues. CDR1 MNHEY and CDR2 SMNVEV come from the germline V gene (reference sequence). V dropped 0 bases and J dropped 4 bases, with 17 bases sitting between them. Here the CDR3 reads CASSLSLQALLSDTQYF. In DNA, the CDR3 is TGTGCCAGCAGTTTATCCCTACAGGCTCTCTTATCAGATACGCAGTATTTT.

DNA of the CDR3: TGTGCCAGCAGCTTGTATCGGGAATCCGGAAACACCATATATTTT. Amino acids: CASSLYRESGNTIYF. V is TRBV5-5 and J is TRBJ1-3; no firm D call. Per germline, CDR1 SGHKS and CDR2 YYEKEE (reference sequence). The CDR3 runs 15 residues. Deletions cut 1 base from V and 4 bases from J, with 12 bases between. The entire variable domain, with the rest obtained from reference TRBV5-5 and TRBJ1-3, is as follows: DAGVTQSPTHLIKTRGQQVTLRCSPISGHKSVSWYQQVLGQGPQFIFQYYEKEERGRGNFPDRFSARQFPNYSSELNVNALLLGDSALYLCASSLYRESGNTIYFGEGSWLTVV.

This clonotype was counted a single time. V gene TRBV2 combines with J gene TRBJ2-2; no clear D. The length of the CDR3 is 12 residues. Trimming pared 4 bases from V and 6 bases from J, leaving 6 bases between. Germline assignment: CDR1 SNHLY and CDR2 FYNNEI. The CDR3 is CASSVQAGELFF. DNA of the CDR3: TGTGCCAGCAGTGTCCAAGCCGGGGAGCTGTTTTTT. The full variable domain, rest sourced from reference TRBV2 and TRBJ2-2, is EPEVTQTPSHQVTQMGQEVILRCVPISNHLYFYWYRQILGQKVEFLVSFYNNEISEKSEIFDDQFSVERPDGSNFTLKIRSTKLEDSAMYFCASSVQAGELFFGEGSRLTVL.